Listed here are 11 T cell receptor beta chains from one sample, sequenced in a study of vaccination effects on CD4 cells after COVID-19. The antigens of these receptors remain unknown. Assay: immunoSEQ multiplex PCR; the TCRdb copy retains only in-frame clones and omits some. The sample yields about 37,000 clones, about two thirds seen once. Viral peptide pools were used in the ViraFEST assay to expand antigen-specific CD4+ T cells, and sequencing came afterward. Following a roughly 11-day culture, CD4+ T cells were purified. By PCR, the person was confirmed to have had SARS-CoV-2 infection between March and December 2020. The sample consisted of CD4+ T cells from PBMCs cultured with a peptide pool, taken before COVID-19 vaccination. The receptors stem from a human donor who had a prior SARS-CoV-2 infection.

V and J are TRBV5-5 and TRBJ2-4; D is perhaps TRBD1 or TRBD2 (5 bases each). V shed 1 base and J shed 8 bases, with 13 bases lying between them. The V gene's germline CDR1 is SGHKS and CDR2 YYEKEE (reference sequence). The CDR3 loop spans 14 amino acids. The CDR3 loop is CASSLSAGRDIQYF. CDR3 nucleotides: TGTGCCAGCAGCTTGAGTGCAGGGCGGGACATTCAGTACTTC.

This sequence joins TRBV30 and TRBJ1-2; D is unresolved. The CDR3 length is 15 residues. CDR1 is GTSNPN and CDR2 is SVGIG in the germline V gene (reference sequence). V was shortened by 0 bases and J by 0 bases, with 11 bases between the two germline ends. In DNA, the CDR3 is TGTGCCTGGAGTGTACATTTTGGGTCTAACTATGGCTACACCTTC. This encodes CAWSVHFGSNYGYTF.

The chain combines TRBV7-2 with TRBJ1-1; 9 bases align to TRBD1. V gave up 5 bases and J gave up 10 bases; unmatched junction bases: 17. Germline V gene lookup returns CDR1 SGHTA and CDR2 FQGNSA. The CDR3 runs to 16 residues. The CDR3 DNA is TGTGCCAGCAGCAGAGATGTAGGACAGGGGATATATGGAGCTTTCTTT. As protein: CASSRDVGQGIYGAFF.

The rearrangement links TRBV10-3 to TRBJ2-7; possible D gene TRBD2, 5 bases. Trimming pared 0 bases from V and 6 bases from J, leaving 15 bases between. The CDR3 is 15 amino acids. Looked up from germline, CDR1 is ENHRY and CDR2 is SYGVKD. This CDR3 is CAISESNYREFEQYF. The CDR3 DNA is TGTGCCATCAGTGAGTCGAATTATAGGGAGTTCGAGCAGTACTTC.

This chain links TRBV9 with TRBJ2-7; the D call may be TRBD1 or TRBD2 (5 bases each). CDR1 is SGDLS and CDR2 is YYNGEE in the germline V gene. The CDR3 extends over 13 amino acids. Trimming stripped 5 bases from V and 3 bases from J, with 12 bases between. CDR3 sequence: CASSEGPNYEQYF. CDR3 in DNA: TGTGCCAGCAGTGAGGGACCAAACTACGAGCAGTACTTC.

This rearrangement joins TRBV12-3 or TRBV12-4 to TRBJ1-1; D is unclear. With 8 bases removed from V and 2 bases from J, the gap between germline ends came to 9 bases. The CDR3 consists of 12 residues. The CDR3: CASLAINTEAFF. Written as DNA, the CDR3 is TGTGCCAGCCTGGCGATAAACACTGAAGCTTTCTTT.

This CDR3 is CASSDGRDGGSTEAFF. DNA of the CDR3: TGTGCCAGCAGCGACGGCAGGGACGGAGGCTCGACTGAAGCTTTCTTT. The chain employs TRBV5-6 and TRBJ1-1, with D tentatively TRBD1 (5 bases). Germline values: CDR1 SGHDT, CDR2 YYEEEE. V lost 4 bases and J lost 5, with 21 bases in between. The CDR3 is made up of 16 amino acids.

V usage is TRBV28 and J usage is TRBJ1-5; the D is unclear. V gave up 4 bases and J gave up 9 bases, with 10 bases separating them. Germline V lookup: CDR1 MDHEN, CDR2 SYDVKM. This CDR3 has 12 residues. This CDR3 reads CASSSSSWPQHF. The DNA for the CDR3 is TGTGCCAGCAGTTCCTCGTCGTGGCCCCAGCATTTT. Together with reference TRBV28 and TRBJ1-5, the CDR3 gives the full variable domain: DVKVTQSSRYLVKRTGEKVFLECVQDMDHENMFWYRQDPGLGLRLIYFSYDVKMKEKGDIPEGYSVSREKKERFSLILESASTNQTSMYLCASSSSSWPQHFGDGTRLSIL.

The V call is TRBV10-3, the J call TRBJ2-7; 7 nucleotides match TRBD2. V gave up 3 bases and J gave up 2 bases; unmatched junction bases: 16. CDR1 and CDR2 from the germline V gene are ENHRY and SYGVKD. CDR3 length: 18 amino acids. The DNA for the CDR3 is TGTGCCATCAGTGAAACGCCAAGCCGCACTAGCGTAACCTACGAGCAGTACTTC. Its protein product is CAISETPSRTSVTYEQYF.

The chain combines TRBV6-4 with TRBJ2-1; unclear D gene. CDR3 length: 15 amino acids. The V end lost 2 bases, the J end lost 2 bases, and 10 bases lay between the germline ends. Germline assignment: CDR1 MRHNA and CDR2 SNTAGT. The CDR3 sequence: CASSDELGAYNEQFF. Here the CDR3 DNA reads TGTGCCAGCAGTGACGAGCTAGGTGCCTACAATGAGCAGTTCTTC.

This sequence joins TRBV2 and TRBJ2-3; 8 bases match TRBD2. V was pared by 4 bases and J by 2 bases, with 8 bases of the junction left unmatched. CDR1 and CDR2 (germline): SNHLY, FYNNEI. CDR3 length: 16 residues. CDR3 DNA: TGTGCCAGCAGTGGGAGCGGGGGCTGGATCACAGATACGCAGTATTTT. Translating it yields CASSGSGGWITDTQYF. Complete variable domain (other parts from reference TRBV2 and TRBJ2-3): EPEVTQTPSHQVTQMGQEVILRCVPISNHLYFYWYRQILGQKVEFLVSFYNNEISEKSEIFDDQFSVERPDGSNFTLKIRSTKLEDSAMYFCASSGSGGWITDTQYFGPGTRLTVL.